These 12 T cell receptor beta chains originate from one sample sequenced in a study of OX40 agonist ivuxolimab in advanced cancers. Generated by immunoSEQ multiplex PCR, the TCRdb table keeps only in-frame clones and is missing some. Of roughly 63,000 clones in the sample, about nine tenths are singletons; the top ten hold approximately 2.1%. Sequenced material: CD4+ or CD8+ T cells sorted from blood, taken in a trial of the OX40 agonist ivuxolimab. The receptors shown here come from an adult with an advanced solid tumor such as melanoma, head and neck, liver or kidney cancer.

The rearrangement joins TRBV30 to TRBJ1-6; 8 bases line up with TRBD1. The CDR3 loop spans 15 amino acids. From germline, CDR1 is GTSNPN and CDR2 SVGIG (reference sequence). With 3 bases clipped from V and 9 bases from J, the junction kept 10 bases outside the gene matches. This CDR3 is CAWRAPGTGGSPLHF. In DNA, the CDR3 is TGTGCCTGGAGGGCTCCTGGGACAGGTGGTTCACCCCTCCACTTT.

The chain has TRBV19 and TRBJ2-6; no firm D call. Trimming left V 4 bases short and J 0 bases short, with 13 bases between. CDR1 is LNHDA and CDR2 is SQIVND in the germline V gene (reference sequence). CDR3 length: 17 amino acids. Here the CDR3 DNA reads TGTGCCAGTAGTAAGGATTGGGTGTCCTCTGGGGCCAACGTCCTGACTTTC. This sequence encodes CASSKDWVSSGANVLTF.

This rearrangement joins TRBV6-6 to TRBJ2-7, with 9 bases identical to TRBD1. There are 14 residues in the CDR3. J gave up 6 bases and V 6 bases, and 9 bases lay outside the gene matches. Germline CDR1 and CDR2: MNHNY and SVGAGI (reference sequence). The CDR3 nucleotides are TGTGCCAGCAGCCAACAGGGGGCCCCTGGCGAGCAGTACTTC. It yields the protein CASSQQGAPGEQYF.

The CDR3 bases are TGCGCCAGCAGCCATGGACAGGCAAGATCTGAAAAACTGTTTTTT. Protein sequence: CASSHGQARSEKLFF. The chain is built from TRBV4-1 and TRBJ1-4, with 7 bases fitting TRBD1. The CDR3 contains 15 residues. CDR1 and CDR2 from the germline V gene are MGHRA and YSYEKL. J lost 7 bases, V lost 3 bases, and 8 bases had no gene match.

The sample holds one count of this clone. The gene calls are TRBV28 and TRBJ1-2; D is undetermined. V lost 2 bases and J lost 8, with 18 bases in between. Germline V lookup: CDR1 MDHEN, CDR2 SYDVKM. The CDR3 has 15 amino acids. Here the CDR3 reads CASSLDRNSIEGYTF. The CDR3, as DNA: TGTGCCAGCAGTTTAGACCGTAACTCGATCGAGGGCTACACCTTC.

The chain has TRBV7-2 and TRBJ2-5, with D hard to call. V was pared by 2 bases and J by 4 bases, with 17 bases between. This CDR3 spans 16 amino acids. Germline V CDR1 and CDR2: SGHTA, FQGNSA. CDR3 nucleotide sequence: TGTGCCAGCAGCTTATCTTTAGGTGCGACGGGAGAGACCCAGTACTTC. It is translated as CASSLSLGATGETQYF.

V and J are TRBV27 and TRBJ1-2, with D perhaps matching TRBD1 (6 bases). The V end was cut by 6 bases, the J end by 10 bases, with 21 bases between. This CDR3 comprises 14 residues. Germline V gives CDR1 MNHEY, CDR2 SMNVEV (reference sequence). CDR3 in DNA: TGTGCCAGCAGCCCAGCTCCGGGACCGGGGGCCTACACCTTC. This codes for CASSPAPGPGAYTF.

This chain's CDR3 is CASTQSGRLAGELFF. The DNA of the CDR3 is TGCGCCAGCACCCAAAGCGGGAGATTAGCCGGGGAGCTGTTTTTT. This chain links TRBV5-1 with TRBJ2-2, with TRBD2 matching 8 bases. This CDR3 region has 15 residues. The germline V gene has CDR1 SGHRS and CDR2 YFSETQ. V was clipped by 6 bases and J by 6 bases; unmatched bases: 10.

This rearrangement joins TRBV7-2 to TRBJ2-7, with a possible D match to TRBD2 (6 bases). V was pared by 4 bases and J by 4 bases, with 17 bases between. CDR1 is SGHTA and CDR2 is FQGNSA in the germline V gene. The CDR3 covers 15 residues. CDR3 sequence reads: CASSSGLPGTYEQYF. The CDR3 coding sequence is TGTGCCAGCAGCTCTGGACTACCAGGGACTTACGAGCAGTACTTC.

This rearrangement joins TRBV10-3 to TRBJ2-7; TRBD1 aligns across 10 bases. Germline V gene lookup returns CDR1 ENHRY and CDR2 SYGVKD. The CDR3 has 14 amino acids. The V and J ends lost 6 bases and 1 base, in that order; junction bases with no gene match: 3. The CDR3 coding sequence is TGTGCCATCAGCGGACAGGGGGATTCCTACGAGCAGTACTTC. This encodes CAISGQGDSYEQYF.

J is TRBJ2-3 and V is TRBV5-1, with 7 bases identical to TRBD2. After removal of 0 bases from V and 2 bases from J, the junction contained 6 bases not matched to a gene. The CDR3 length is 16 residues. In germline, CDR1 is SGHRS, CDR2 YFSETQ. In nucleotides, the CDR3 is TGCGCCAGCAGCTTGGGGGACTACGGACCCACAGATACGCAGTATTTT. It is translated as CASSLGDYGPTDTQYF.

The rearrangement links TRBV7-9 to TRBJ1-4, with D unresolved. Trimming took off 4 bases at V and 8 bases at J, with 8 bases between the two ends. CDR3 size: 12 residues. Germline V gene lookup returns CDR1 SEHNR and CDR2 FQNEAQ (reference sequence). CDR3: CASSSTIEKLFF. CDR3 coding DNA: TGTGCCAGCAGCTCGACCATAGAAAAACTGTTTTTT.